These 7 T cell receptor beta chains originate from one sample sequenced in a study of cytomegalovirus exposure and HLA in healthy donors. Primers: 60 Vbeta forward and 13 Jbeta reverse. Libraries were prepared by immunoSEQ multiplex PCR; TCRdb keeps only in-frame clonotypes and omits some of them. This table has 200,000 to 250,000 clones, around 89% appearing once. Sequenced sample: PBMCs. The receptors here all came from a woman aged 18-35 years in good health and CMV-seronegative.

V gene TRBV4-1 combines with J gene TRBJ2-3, with 7 bases aligning to TRBD1. V dropped 4 bases and J dropped 4; count of bases not matched to a gene: 8. This CDR3 is built from 15 residues. From germline, CDR1 is MGHRA and CDR2 YSYEKL. CDR3 sequence reads: CASSRQGGAPDTQYF. In DNA form, the CDR3 reads TGCGCCAGCAGCCGACAAGGGGGCGCGCCAGATACGCAGTATTTT.

V usage is TRBV5-4 and J usage is TRBJ1-6; TRBD1 aligns across 8 bases. V lost 2 bases and J lost 2; bases outside the gene matches: 9. The CDR3 length is 18 residues. Germline loops: CDR1 SGHNT, CDR2 YYREEE (reference sequence). DNA of the CDR3: TGTGCCAGCAGCTTAAGGCAGGGGGCCGGCGCCTATAATTCACCCCTCCACTTT. As protein: CASSLRQGAGAYNSPLHF.

This CDR3 is CAWSRSGGGQYF. The CDR3 coding sequence is TGTGCCTGGAGCCGTTCGGGGGGCGGGCAGTACTTC. The genes are TRBV30 and TRBJ2-7; D perhaps matches TRBD2 (7 bases). The germline V gene has CDR1 GTSNPN and CDR2 SVGIG (reference sequence). Trimming shortened V by 3 bases and J by 9 bases, and 15 bases separated the two germline ends. The CDR3 runs 12 residues.

This chain links TRBV4-1 with TRBJ2-7, with TRBD1 matching over 7 bases. V lost 4 bases, J lost 0 bases, and 6 bases stayed unmatched. The CDR3 spans 15 residues. Germline loops: CDR1 MGHRA, CDR2 YSYEKL. The CDR3 DNA reads as TGCGCCAGCAGCCTTCGGACAGGTAGCTCCTACGAGCAGTACTTC. It translates to CASSLRTGSSYEQYF.

This rearrangement joins TRBV19 to TRBJ2-1; D not resolved. The CDR3 is 14 amino acids. From germline, CDR1 is LNHDA and CDR2 SQIVND (reference sequence). V was pared by 1 base and J by 5 bases, with 9 bases between. The CDR3 here is CASSIGDEDNEQFF. CDR3 DNA sequence: TGTGCCAGTAGTATAGGAGATGAGGACAATGAGCAGTTCTTC. The whole variable domain, filled in from reference TRBV19 and TRBJ2-1, reads DGGITQSPKYLFRKEGQNVTLSCEQNLNHDAMYWYRQDPGQGLRLIYYSQIVNDFQKGDIAEGYSVSREKKESFPLTVTSAQKNPTAFYLCASSIGDEDNEQFFGPGTRLTVL.

The rearrangement uses TRBV7-9 and TRBJ1-4; D might be TRBD1 (6 bases). In germline, CDR1 is SEHNR, CDR2 FQNEAQ (reference sequence). CDR3 length equals 18 residues. Trimming stripped 3 bases from V and 0 bases from J, with 17 bases between. The CDR3 coding sequence is TGTGCCAGCAGCTTGGGGGCATCAGGGTCTCCAACTAATGAAAAACTGTTTTTT. This codes for CASSLGASGSPTNEKLFF.

Concerning this clone: An end of the junction does not agree with germline; a read error may underlie this. Other DNA sequences within the sample encode an identical CDR3. V and J are TRBV15 and TRBJ1-5; 7 bases map to TRBD1. In germline, CDR1 is LNHNV, CDR2 YYDKDF (reference sequence). The length of the CDR3 is 14 residues. The CDR3 loop is CATSSHGQAQPQHF. As DNA, the CDR3 is TGCGCCACCAGCAGTCACGGACAGGCTCAGCCCCAGCATTTT.